The rows below give T cell receptor beta chains drawn from one sample of a study of T cells in Graves' hyperthyroidism and ophthalmopathy. TCRdb recomputed calls from the multiplex PCR reads with MiXCR, one row per CDR3 protein. The table has approximately 700,000 distinct CDR3 sequences, about 45% seen once. Sequenced sample: peripheral blood or thyroid tissue (not recorded which). All receptors derive from an adult man with Graves' disease, either hyperthyroidism or ophthalmopathy (not recorded which). The conserved cysteine and the conserved F or W are not part of the CDR3 here. A D gene is named only where the DNA matches it firmly.

V gene,D gene,CDR3 protein
TRBV5-1,.,ASRKTVSNSPLH
TRBV20-1,TRBD1,SARVQGSMNTEAF
TRBV9,TRBD2,ASSFSGGGFDTGELF
TRBV20-1,.,SARAVGSGYT
TRBV2,TRBD1,ASSADRGSGNQPQH
TRBV7-8,.,ASSLNRANSPLH
TRBV15,.,ATSRDLANTEAF
TRBV7-2,.,ASSLDGSPLH
TRBV20-1,.,SARGTGFDEQY
TRBV9,.,ASRADGYGYTIY
TRBV7-9,TRBD1,ASSFKGADGYT
TRBV24-1,.,ATSEGRGEETQY
TRBV29-1,.,SARDSRDEQY
TRBV29-1,.,SVEDLVGYT
TRBV7-4,.,ASSFNTGREETQY
TRBV7-3,.,ASSLFGGRNTEAF
TRBV2,.,ASRTTEIYEQY
TRBV6-6,.,AISPTGSGYT
TRBV10-3,.,ASSASEETQY
TRBV20-1,TRBD1,SAREVGGLGNQPQH
TRBV7-8,TRBD1,ASSSGQVPSNQPQH
TRBV29-1,TRBD1,SLSGTADYGYT